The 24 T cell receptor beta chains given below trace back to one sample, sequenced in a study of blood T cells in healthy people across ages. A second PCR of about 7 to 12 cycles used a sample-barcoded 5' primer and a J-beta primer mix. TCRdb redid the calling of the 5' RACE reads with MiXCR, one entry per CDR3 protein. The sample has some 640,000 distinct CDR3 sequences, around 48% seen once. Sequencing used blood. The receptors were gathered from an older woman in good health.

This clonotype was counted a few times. The CDR3 here is CASSQDRGRMAIGYTF. CDR3 in DNA: TGTGCCAGCAGCCAAGATAGGGGCAGGATGGCGATCGGCTACACCTTC. The chain joins TRBV3-1 to TRBJ1-2, with D possibly TRBD1 on 5 matching bases. The CDR3 extends over 16 amino acids. CDR1 and CDR2 from the germline V gene are LGHDT and YNNKEL (reference sequence). Trimming removed 0 bases from V and 8 bases from J, with 19 bases in between.

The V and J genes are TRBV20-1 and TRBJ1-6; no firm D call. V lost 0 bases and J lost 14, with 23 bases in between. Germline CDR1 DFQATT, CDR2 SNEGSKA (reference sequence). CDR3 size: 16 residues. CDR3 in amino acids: CSARDAQAPSKDALHF. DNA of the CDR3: TGCAGTGCTAGAGATGCCCAGGCGCCGTCGAAAGACGCCCTCCACTTT.

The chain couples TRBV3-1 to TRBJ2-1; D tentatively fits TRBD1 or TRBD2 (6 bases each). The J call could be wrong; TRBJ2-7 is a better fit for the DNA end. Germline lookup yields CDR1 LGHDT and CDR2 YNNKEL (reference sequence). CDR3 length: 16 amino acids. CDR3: CASSQGQGTGYNEQYF. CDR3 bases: TGTGCCAGCAGCCAAGGGCAGGGGACTGGTTACAATGAGCAGTACTTC.

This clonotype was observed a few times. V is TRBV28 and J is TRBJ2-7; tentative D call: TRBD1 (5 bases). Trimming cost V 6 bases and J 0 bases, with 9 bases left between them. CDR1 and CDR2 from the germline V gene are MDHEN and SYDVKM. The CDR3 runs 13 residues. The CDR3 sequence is CASRRGLSYEQYF. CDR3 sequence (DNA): TGTGCCAGCAGAAGGGGCCTCTCCTACGAGCAGTACTTC.

The CDR3 DNA follows: TGTGCCAGCAGCTTAGGGGGGGTATACCAAGAGACCCAGTACTTC. Residues: CASSLGGVYQETQYF. V usage is TRBV7-2 and J usage is TRBJ2-5; maybe TRBD2 (6 bases). V was trimmed by 1 base and J by 0 bases, leaving 9 bases between them. Looked up from germline, CDR1 is SGHTA and CDR2 is FQGNSA. This CDR3 region has 15 residues.

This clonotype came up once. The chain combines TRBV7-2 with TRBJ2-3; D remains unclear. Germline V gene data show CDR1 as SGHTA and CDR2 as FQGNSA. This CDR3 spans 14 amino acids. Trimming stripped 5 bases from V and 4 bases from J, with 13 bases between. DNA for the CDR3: TGTGCCAGCAGCCGCTCCAATGGAGCAGATACGCAGTATTTT. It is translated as CASSRSNGADTQYF.

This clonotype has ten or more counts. Here the CDR3 reads CASSSLRGLVDNSPLHF. In DNA form, the CDR3 reads TGTGCCAGCAGTTCGCTCAGGGGGCTTGTGGATAATTCACCCCTCCACTTT. V is TRBV28 and J is TRBJ1-6; 8 nucleotides align to TRBD1. The CDR3 is 17 amino acids. With 4 bases clipped from V and 5 bases from J, the junction kept 10 bases outside the gene matches. Germline CDR1 reads MDHEN; CDR2 reads SYDVKM.

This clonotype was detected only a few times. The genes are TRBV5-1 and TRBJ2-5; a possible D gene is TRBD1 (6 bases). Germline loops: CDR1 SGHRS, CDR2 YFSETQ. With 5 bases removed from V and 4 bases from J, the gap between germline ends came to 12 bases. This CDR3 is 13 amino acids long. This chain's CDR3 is CASSADRGETQYF. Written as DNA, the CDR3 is TGCGCCAGCAGTGCGGACAGAGGAGAGACCCAGTACTTC.

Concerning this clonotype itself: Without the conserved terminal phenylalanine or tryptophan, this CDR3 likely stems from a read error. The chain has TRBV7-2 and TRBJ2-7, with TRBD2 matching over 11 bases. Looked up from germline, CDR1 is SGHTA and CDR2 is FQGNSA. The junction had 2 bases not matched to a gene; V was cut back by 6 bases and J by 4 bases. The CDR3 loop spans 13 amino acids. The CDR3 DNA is TGTGCCAGCAGGGTAGCGGGAGGGTACGAGCAGTACCTC. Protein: CASRVAGGYEQYL.

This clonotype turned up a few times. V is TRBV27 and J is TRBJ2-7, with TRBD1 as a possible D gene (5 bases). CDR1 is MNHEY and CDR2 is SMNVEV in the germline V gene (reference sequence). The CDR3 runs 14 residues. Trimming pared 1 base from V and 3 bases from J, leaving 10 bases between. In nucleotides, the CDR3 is TGTGCCAGCAGTTTATTGCAGGGTGGCTACGAGCAGTACTTC. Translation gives CASSLLQGGYEQYF.

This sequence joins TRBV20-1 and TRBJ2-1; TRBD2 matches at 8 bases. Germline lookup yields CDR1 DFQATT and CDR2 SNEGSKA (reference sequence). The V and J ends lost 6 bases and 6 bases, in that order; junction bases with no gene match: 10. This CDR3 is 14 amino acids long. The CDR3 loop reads CSALAGLGLNEQFF. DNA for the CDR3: TGCAGTGCCCTTGCGGGACTAGGTCTCAATGAGCAGTTCTTC.

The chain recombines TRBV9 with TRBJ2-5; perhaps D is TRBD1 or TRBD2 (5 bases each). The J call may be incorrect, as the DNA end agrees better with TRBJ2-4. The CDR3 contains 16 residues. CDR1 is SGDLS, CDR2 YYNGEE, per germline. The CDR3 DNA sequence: TGTGCCAGCAGCGTAGGTGGGGCTGGGGGTCAAAACATTCAGTACTTC. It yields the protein CASSVGGAGGQNIQYF.

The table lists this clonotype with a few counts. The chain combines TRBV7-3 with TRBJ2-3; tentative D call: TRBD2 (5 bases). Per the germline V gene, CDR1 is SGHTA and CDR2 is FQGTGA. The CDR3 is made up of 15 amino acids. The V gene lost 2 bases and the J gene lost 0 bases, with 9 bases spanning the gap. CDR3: CASSLLSGSTDTQYF. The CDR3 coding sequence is TGTGCCAGCAGCTTATTAAGCGGTAGCACAGATACGCAGTATTTT.

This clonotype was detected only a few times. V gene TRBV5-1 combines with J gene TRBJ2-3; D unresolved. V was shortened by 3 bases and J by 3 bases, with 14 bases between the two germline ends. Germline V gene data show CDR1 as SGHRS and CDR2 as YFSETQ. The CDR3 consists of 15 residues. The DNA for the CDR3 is TGCGCCAGCAGCTCACCGGTGACGGTAACAGATACGCAGTATTTT. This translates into CASSSPVTVTDTQYF.

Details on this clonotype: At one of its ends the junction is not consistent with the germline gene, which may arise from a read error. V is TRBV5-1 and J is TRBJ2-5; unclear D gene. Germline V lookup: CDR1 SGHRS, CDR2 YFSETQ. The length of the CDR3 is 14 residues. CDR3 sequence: CASSLGNTEEAQYF. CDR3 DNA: TGCGCCAGCAGCTTGGGGAATACAGAAGAGGCCCAGTACTTC.

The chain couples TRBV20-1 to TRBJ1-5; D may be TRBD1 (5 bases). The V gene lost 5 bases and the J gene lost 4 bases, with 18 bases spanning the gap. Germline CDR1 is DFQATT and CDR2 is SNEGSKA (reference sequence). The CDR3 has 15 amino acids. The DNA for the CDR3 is TGCAGTGCTTCTCCGGGGGGACTTTTGAATCAGCCCCAGCATTTT. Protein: CSASPGGLLNQPQHF.

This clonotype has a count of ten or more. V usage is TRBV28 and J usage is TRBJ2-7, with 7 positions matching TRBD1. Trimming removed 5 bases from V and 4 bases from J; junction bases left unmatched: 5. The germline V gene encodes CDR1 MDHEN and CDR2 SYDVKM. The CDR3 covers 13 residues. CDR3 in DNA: TGTGCCAGCAGTCTCACAGGGGTTTACGAGCAGTACTTC. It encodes CASSLTGVYEQYF.

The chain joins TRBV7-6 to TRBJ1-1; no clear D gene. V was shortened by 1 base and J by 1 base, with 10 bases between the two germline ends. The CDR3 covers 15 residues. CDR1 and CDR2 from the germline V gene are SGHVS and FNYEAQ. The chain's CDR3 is CASSLDLGRNTEAFF. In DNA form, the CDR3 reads TGTGCCAGCAGCTTAGACCTAGGGAGGAACACTGAAGCTTTCTTT. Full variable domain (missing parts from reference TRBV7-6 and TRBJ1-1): GAGVSQSPRYKVTKRGQDVALRCDPISGHVSLYWYRQALGQGPEFLTYFNYEAQQDKSGLPNDRFSAERPEGSISTLTIQRTEQRDSAMYRCASSLDLGRNTEAFFGQGTRLTVV.

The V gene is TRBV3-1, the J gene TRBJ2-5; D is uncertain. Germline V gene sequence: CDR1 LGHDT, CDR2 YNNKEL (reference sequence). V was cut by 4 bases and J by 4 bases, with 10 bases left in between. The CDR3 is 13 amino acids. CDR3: CASSLSRAETQYF. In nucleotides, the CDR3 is TGTGCCAGCAGCCTTTCTCGGGCAGAGACCCAGTACTTC.

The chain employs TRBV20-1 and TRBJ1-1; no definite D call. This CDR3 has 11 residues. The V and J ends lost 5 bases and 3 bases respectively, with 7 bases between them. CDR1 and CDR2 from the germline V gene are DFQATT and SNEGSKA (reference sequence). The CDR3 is CSAASYTEAFF. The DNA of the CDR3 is TGCAGTGCTGCGTCCTACACTGAAGCTTTCTTT.

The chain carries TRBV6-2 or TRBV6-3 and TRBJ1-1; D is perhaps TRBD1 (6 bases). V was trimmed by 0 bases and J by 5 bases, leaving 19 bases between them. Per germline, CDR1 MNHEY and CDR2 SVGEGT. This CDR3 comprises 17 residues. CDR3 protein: CASSYSVTGKTGTEAFF. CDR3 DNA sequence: TGTGCCAGCAGTTACTCGGTGACAGGAAAGACCGGAACTGAAGCTTTCTTT.

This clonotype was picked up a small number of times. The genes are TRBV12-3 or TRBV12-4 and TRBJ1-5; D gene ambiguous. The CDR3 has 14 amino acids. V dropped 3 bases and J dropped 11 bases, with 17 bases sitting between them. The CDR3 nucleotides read TGTGCCAGCAGTTTCTTCCGGATCCTCCCGGCCCAGCATTTT. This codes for CASSFFRILPAQHF.

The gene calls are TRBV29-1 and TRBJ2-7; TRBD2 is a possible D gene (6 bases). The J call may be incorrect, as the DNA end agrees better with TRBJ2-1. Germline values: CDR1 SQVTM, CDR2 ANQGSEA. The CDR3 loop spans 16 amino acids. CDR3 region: CSVEDAEGGRSYEQFF. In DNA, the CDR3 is TGCAGCGTTGAAGATGCGGAGGGAGGAAGGTCCTACGAGCAGTTCTTC.

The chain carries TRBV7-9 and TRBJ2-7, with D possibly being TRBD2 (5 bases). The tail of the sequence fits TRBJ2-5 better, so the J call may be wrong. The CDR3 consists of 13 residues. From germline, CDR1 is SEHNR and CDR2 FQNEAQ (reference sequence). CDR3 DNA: TGTGCCAGCAGCTGGACTGGGTGGGAGACCCAGTACTTC. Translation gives CASSWTGWETQYF.